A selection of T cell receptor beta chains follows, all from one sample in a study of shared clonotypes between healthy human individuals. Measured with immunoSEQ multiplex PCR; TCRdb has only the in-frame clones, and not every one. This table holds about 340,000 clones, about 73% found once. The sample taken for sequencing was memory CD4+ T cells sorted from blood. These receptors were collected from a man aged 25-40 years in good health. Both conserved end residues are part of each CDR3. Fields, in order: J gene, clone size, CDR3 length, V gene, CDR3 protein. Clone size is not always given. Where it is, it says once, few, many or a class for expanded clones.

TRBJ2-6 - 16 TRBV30 CAWSDERSSGANVLTF
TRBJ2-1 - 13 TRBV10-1 CASSGEVFSEQFF
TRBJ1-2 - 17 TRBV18 CASSPRLETAGSIGYTF
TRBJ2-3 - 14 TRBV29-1 CSVEGGSGTDTQYF
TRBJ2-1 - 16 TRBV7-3 CASSLDTGLAPRRRFF
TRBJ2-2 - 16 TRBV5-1 CASRQTSGPNTGELFF
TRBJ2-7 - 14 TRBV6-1 CASSVITASYEQYF
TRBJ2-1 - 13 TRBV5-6 CASSLVMGGEQFF
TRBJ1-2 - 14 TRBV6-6 CASSWGGVSYGYTF
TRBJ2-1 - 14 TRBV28 CASSQGVGNNEQFF
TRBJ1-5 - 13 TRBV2 CASSVYSNQPQHF
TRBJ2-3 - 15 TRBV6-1 CASSEPTQGTDTQYF
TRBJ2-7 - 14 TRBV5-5 CASSSPSGANEQYF
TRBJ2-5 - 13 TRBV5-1 CASSLQRGETQYF
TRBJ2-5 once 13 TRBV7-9 CASSHGRGETQYF
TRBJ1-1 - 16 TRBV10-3 CAISDWQKVMNTEAFF
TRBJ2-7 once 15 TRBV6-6 CASSYSGGRSHEQYF
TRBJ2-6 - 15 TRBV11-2 CASRPSRPGANVLTF
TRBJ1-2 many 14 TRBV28 CASAGPSLISGYTF
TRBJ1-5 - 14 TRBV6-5 CASTPGPKGQPQHF
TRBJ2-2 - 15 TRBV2 CASSESTSNTGELFF
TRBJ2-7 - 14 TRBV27 CASSLSRLANEQYF
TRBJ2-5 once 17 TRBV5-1 CASSLEEVRVAQETQYF
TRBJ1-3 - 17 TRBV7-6 CASSLDPLPISGNTIYF
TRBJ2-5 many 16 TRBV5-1 CASSPIAGGMQETQYF
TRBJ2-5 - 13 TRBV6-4 CASSEWVGQTQYF
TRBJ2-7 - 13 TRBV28 CASSSGQGTEQYF
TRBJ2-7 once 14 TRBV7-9 CASSFTDLLLEQYF
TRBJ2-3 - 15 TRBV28 CASSFPGLTTDTQYF
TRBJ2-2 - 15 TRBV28 CATSPPTGNTGELFF
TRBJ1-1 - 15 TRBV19 CASSIDWDMNTEAFF
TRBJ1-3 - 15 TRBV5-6 CASSLKTGSGNTIYF
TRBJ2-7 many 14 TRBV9 CASSTGTDSYEQYF
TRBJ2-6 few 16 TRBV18 CASSPTGASGANVLTF
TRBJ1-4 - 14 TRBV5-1 CASSLTATNEKLFF
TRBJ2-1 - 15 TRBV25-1 CASSAAQRQHNEQFF
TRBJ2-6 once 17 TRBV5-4 CASSLGGLGSGANVLTF
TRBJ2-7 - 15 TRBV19 CASRDLGGHSYEQYF
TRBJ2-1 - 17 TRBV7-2 CASSLQAPGQGDNEQFF
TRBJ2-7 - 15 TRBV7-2 CASSNSGTSSYEQYF
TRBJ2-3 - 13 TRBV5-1 CASSDGASDTQYF
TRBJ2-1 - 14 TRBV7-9 CASSFSQGKNEQFF
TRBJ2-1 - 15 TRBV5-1 CASSLGSGVYNEQFF
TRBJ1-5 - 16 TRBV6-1 CASSAGPTRRNQPQHF
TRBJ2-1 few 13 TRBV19 CASSLERDRPAFF
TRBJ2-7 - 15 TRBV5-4 CASSPPGSDSYEQYF
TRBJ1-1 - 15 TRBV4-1 CASSQEQTMNTEAFF
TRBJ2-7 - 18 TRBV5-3 CARSPVASGLSPPYEQYF
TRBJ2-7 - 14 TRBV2 CASTWDAASYEQYF
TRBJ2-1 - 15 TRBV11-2 CASSSTDTGVNEQFF
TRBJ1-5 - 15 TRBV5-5 CASSFFASENQPQHF